This T cell receptor (beta chain) was captured in a study of blood T cell repertoires in COVID-19. As originally analysed: Scientists estimated how many nucleated cells there were by amplifying reference gene primers. This table comes from immunoSEQ multiplex PCR, and its TCRdb copy is limited to in-frame clones, with some not included. V and J calls and clone size are as listed in that table; D and trimming were resolved from the DNA. The table lists 150,000 to 200,000 clones, approximately 91% of them singletons. CDR3 length equals 14 residues. Germline-derived CDR1 and CDR2 are SEHNR and FQNEAQ (reference sequence). J lost 4 bases, V lost 2 bases, and 4 bases had no gene match.

What was sequenced was peripheral blood. The TCR originated in a man in his 70s with active or convalescent COVID-19. The V call is TRBV7-9, the J call TRBJ2-5; TRBD2 matches 7 bases. The CDR3, as DNA: TGTGCCAGCAGCTTACCTTCGGGGGGAGAGACCCAGTACTTC. Amino acids: CASSLPSGGETQYF.